This T cell receptor beta chain is from a study of T cell changes during pregnancy in multiple sclerosis. J lost 4 bases, V lost 7 bases, and 14 bases had no gene match. Germline CDR1 reads SNHLY; CDR2 reads FYNNEI. CDR3 size: 16 residues. This clone was seen a single time. Method: immunoSEQ multiplex PCR; TCRdb's copy keeps in-frame clones and lacks some. The sample has under 70,000 clones, roughly 91% seen once. This sequence originates from a female donor in good health, enrolled as a control in a pregnancy study. The V gene is TRBV2, the J gene TRBJ1-1, with 8 positions matching TRBD1. Material: peripheral blood, obtained after pregnancy. As DNA, the CDR3 is TGTGCCAGCACCGAGTGGTCAGGGGGCGCCGGCACTGAAGCTTTCTTT. Translated, it gives CASTEWSGGAGTEAFF.